The 15 T cell receptor beta chains below were found in one sample sequenced in a study of T cells in women clearing cervical HPV infection. Sequencing used immunoSEQ multiplex PCR; TCRdb keeps in-frame clones, though not all of them. The sample table includes 31,000 or so clones. Sequenced material: blood buffy coat. The receptors were sampled from a woman aged 18 to 69 with a cervical HPV16 infection that either progressed to CIN3+ or cleared (not recorded which).

As regards this clone: The missing CDR3 end, 3 residues past where the read stops, is filled in from the germline J gene. The chain uses TRBV2 and TRBJ2-7, with D perhaps TRBD2 (6 bases). The CDR3 consists of 16 residues. V lost 0 bases to trimming and J lost 2 bases, with 14 bases between them. Germline V gene sequence: CDR1 SNHLY, CDR2 FYNNEI. The CDR3 protein is CASSEALGGPAYEQYF. The CDR3 bases that were read are TGTGCCAGCAGTGAAGCGCTCGGGGGACCGGCCTACGAG. The entire variable domain, with the rest obtained from reference TRBV2 and TRBJ2-7, is as follows: EPEVTQTPSHQVTQMGQEVILRCVPISNHLYFYWYRQILGQKVEFLVSFYNNEISEKSEIFDDQFSVERPDGSNFTLKIRSTKLEDSAMYFCASSEALGGPAYEQYFGPGTRLTVT.

The sequenced part of the CDR3 DNA is TGTGCCAGCAGAGGACAGGGGCCCTCCTACGAG. Protein product: CASRGQGPSYE. The complete CDR3 protein is CASRGQGPSYEQYF. The chain combines TRBV6-2 or TRBV6-3 with TRBJ2-7; 9 bases align to TRBD1. Sequencing ends 3 residues short of the CDR3 end; the germline J gene provides the rest. The V segment lost 6 bases and the J segment 0 bases; nucleotides outside the gene matches: 3. There are 14 residues in the CDR3. The germline CDR1 and CDR2 sequences are MNHEY and SVGEGT.

As for this clone: The CDR3 end is not reached by the read, which stops 3 residues before it; the germline J gene fills it in. V gene TRBV11-2 combines with J gene TRBJ1-2, with 8 positions matching TRBD1. The CDR3 has 13 amino acids. Germline CDR1 SGHAT, CDR2 FQNNGV. CDR3 bases read: TGTGCCAGCAGTCCCGACAGGGGAGACGGC. Its protein is CASSPDRGDG. The entire CDR3 protein is CASSPDRGDGYTF.

With respect to this clone: The read ends 3 residues early relative to the CDR3; the germline J gene fills the gap. The chain carries TRBV5-1 and TRBJ2-2, with TRBD1 matching 10 bases. The CDR3 has 17 amino acids. Germline-derived CDR1 and CDR2 are SGHRS and YFSETQ. V shed 5 bases and J 4 bases; nucleotides not matched to a gene: 11. Partial CDR3 DNA: TGCGCCAGCAGGAGGAATCCGGGACAGGGGAGCACCGGGGAG. Its protein product is CASRRNPGQGSTGE. The entire CDR3 sequence reads CASRRNPGQGSTGELFF.

As regards this clone: The CDR3 extends 3 residues past the end of the read, so its final part is completed from the germline J gene. V usage is TRBV18 and J usage is TRBJ2-6, with 8 positions matching TRBD1. CDR3 length equals 16 residues. V shed 6 bases, J shed 2 bases, and the junction held 6 bases outside the gene matches. CDR1 is KGHSH and CDR2 is LQKENI in the germline V gene. CDR3 residues: CASSNQGAAGANVLTF. CDR3 DNA, as far as it was read: TGTGCCAGCTCCAATCAGGGGGCGGCTGGGGCCAACGTC.

A note on this clone: The read is 3 residues too short to cover the CDR3 end, so that end is filled in from the germline J gene. The rearrangement links TRBV7-9 to TRBJ2-3; D is ambiguous. The CDR3 runs to 14 residues. Trimming left V 2 bases short and J 2 bases short, with 8 bases between. Germline V gene data show CDR1 as SEHNR and CDR2 as FQNEAQ (reference sequence). Partial CDR3 DNA: TGTGCCAGCAGCTTAAGTACTAACACAGATACG. This gives the protein CASSLSTNTDT. The full CDR3 is CASSLSTNTDTQYF.

Turning to this clone: Read sequence stops 3 residues before the CDR3 end, and the germline J gene provides the missing end. The chain employs TRBV5-4 and TRBJ2-7; D may be TRBD1 (5 bases). The CDR3 has 15 residues. Trimming shortened V by 4 bases and J by 5 bases, and 19 bases separated the two germline ends. Per germline, CDR1 SGHNT and CDR2 YYREEE (reference sequence). The DNA read from the CDR3 is TGTGCCAGCAGCAAAGGTAGGGGTCTCGAAGACGAG. Amino acids: CASSKGRGLEDE. The whole CDR3 sequence is CASSKGRGLEDEQYF.

As regards this clone: Read coverage stops 3 residues before the CDR3 terminus; the germline J gene supplies the remainder. The gene calls are TRBV2 and TRBJ2-1; maybe TRBD2 (6 bases). With 10 bases removed from V and 0 bases from J, the gap between germline ends came to 16 bases. Germline V gene sequence: CDR1 SNHLY, CDR2 FYNNEI. CDR3 length: 15 residues. The CDR3 loop is CATHRDSSSYNEQFF. The CDR3 DNA, read in part, is TGTGCCACCCACCGGGACTCCAGCTCCTACAATGAG.

CDR3 amino acids: CASSSRLAGNPSTDTQYF. CDR3 DNA, as far as it was read: TGTGCCAGTAGTTCACGACTAGCGGGCAACCCAAGCACAGATACG. The V gene is TRBV19, the J gene TRBJ2-3, with 10 positions matching TRBD2. With the read ending 3 residues before the CDR3 end, the germline J gene is used to fill in that end. Germline V gives CDR1 LNHDA, CDR2 SQIVND (reference sequence). This CDR3 is 18 amino acids long. J was trimmed by 0 bases and V by 5 bases; bases with no gene match: 11.

In regard to this clone: Coverage ceases 3 residues before the CDR3 finishes, and the germline J gene fills in the end. The chain links TRBV5-1 to TRBJ2-5; perhaps TRBD1 as D (5 bases). Trimming shortened V by 3 bases and J by 0 bases, and 15 bases separated the two germline ends. This CDR3 has 16 amino acids. Germline V CDR1 and CDR2: SGHRS, YFSETQ. CDR3 DNA (partial): TGCGCCAGCAGCTCTAAGACAGATCTGTACCAAGAGACC. Its protein product is CASSSKTDLYQET. The entire CDR3 reads CASSSKTDLYQETQYF.

In the case of this clone: From the germline J gene comes the end of the CDR3, since the read stops 3 residues before it. V is TRBV2 and J is TRBJ1-1; 7 bases are shared with TRBD1. Trimming removed 5 bases from V and 4 bases from J; junction bases left unmatched: 4. The CDR3 consists of 13 residues. Germline CDR1 reads SNHLY; CDR2 reads FYNNEI. The CDR3 sequence is CASSRDSVTEAFF. CDR3 DNA, as far as it was read: TGTGCCAGCAGTCGGGACAGCGTCACTGAA. Drawing the rest from reference TRBV2 and TRBJ1-1, the complete variable domain is EPEVTQTPSHQVTQMGQEVILRCVPISNHLYFYWYRQILGQKVEFLVSFYNNEISEKSEIFDDQFSVERPDGSNFTLKIRSTKLEDSAMYFCASSRDSVTEAFFGQGTRLTVV.

With regard to this clone: The read halts 3 residues ahead of the CDR3 end, with the missing end drawn from the germline J gene. The chain recombines TRBV5-5 with TRBJ1-1, with TRBD1 as a possible D gene (5 bases). Trimming took 6 bases from V and 5 from J, leaving 17 bases between them. The CDR3 runs to 14 residues. The V gene's germline CDR1 is SGHKS and CDR2 YYEKEE (reference sequence). CDR3 loop: CASTLLQGSTEAFF. CDR3 DNA, as far as it was read: TGTGCCAGCACCCTGCTGCAGGGAAGTACTGAA.

On this clone: The CDR3 end falls 3 residues outside the read, so it is completed with the germline J gene. This chain connects TRBV6-1 to TRBJ2-6; 9 bases are shared with TRBD1. Germline assignment: CDR1 MNHNS and CDR2 SASEGT. After removal of 0 bases from V and 3 bases from J, the junction contained 9 bases not matched to a gene. The CDR3 is 19 amino acids. The sequenced CDR3 bases are TGTGCCAGCAGTGAAGCGTGGGGGACAGGGCGTGGTGGGGCCAACGTC. Protein: CASSEAWGTGRGGANV. From start to end, the CDR3 is CASSEAWGTGRGGANVLTF.

The CDR3 DNA, read in part, is TGTGCCAGCAGCTTGGGGGGGACAGTAACCTACGAG. Its translation is CASSLGGTVTYE. The entire CDR3 sequence reads CASSLGGTVTYEQYF. V gene TRBV5-5 combines with J gene TRBJ2-7, with 7 bases fitting TRBD1. The read gets to within 3 residues of the CDR3 end, and the germline J gene fills in the rest. CDR3 length: 15 residues. With V trimmed by 0 bases and J by 2 bases, 5 bases remained unmatched. Per the germline V gene, CDR1 is SGHKS and CDR2 is YYEKEE (reference sequence).

As to this clone: The read terminates 3 residues before the CDR3 end, so the remaining end is supplied by the germline J gene. The chain is built from TRBV5-1 and TRBJ2-3; D is undetermined. V shed 3 bases and J shed 0 bases, with 11 bases lying between them. There are 15 residues in the CDR3. From germline, CDR1 is SGHRS and CDR2 YFSETQ. CDR3 sequence: CASSSGSPSTDTQYF. The CDR3 bases that were read are TGCGCCAGCAGCTCAGGAAGCCCTAGCACAGATACG.